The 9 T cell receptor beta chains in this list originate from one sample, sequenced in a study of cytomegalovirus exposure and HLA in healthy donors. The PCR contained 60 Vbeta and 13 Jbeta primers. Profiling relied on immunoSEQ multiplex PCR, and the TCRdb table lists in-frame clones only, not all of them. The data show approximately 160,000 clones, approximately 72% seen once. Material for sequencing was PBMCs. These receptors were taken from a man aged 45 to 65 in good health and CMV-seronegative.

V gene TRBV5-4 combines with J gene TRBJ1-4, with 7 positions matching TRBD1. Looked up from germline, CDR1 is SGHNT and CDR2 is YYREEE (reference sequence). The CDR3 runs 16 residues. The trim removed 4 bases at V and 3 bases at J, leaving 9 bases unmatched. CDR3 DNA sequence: TGTGCCAGCAGCGCTTCAGGGGGGTCGGCTAATGAAAAACTGTTTTTT. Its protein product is CASSASGGSANEKLFF.

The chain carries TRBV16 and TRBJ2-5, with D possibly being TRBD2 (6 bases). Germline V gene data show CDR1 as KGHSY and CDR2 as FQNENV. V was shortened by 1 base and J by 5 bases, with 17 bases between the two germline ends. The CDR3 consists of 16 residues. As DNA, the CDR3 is TGTGCCAGCAGCCAATGGGATGACGGGGGTACGGAGACCCAGTACTTC. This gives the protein CASSQWDDGGTETQYF.

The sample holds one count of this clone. In nucleotides, the CDR3 is TGTGCCATCAGTGATCGGGACAATTACCCGGGAACTGAAGCTTTCTTT. The encoded protein is CAISDRDNYPGTEAFF. This chain connects TRBV10-3 to TRBJ1-1; a possible D gene is TRBD1 (6 bases). The CDR3 covers 16 residues. Deletions cut 3 bases from V and 5 bases from J, with 19 bases between. The V gene's germline CDR1 is ENHRY and CDR2 SYGVKD.

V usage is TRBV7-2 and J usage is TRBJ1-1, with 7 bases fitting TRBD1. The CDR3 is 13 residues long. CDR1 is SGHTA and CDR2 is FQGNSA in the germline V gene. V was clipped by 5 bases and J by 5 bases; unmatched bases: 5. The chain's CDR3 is CASSDYRGTEAFF. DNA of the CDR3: TGTGCCAGCAGCGACTACAGGGGAACTGAAGCTTTCTTT.

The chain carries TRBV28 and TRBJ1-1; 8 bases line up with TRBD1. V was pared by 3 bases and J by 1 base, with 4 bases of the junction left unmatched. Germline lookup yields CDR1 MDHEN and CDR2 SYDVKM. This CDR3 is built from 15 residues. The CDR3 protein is CASSLTGARNTEAFF. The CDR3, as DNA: TGTGCCAGCAGTTTGACAGGGGCTCGGAACACTGAAGCTTTCTTT.

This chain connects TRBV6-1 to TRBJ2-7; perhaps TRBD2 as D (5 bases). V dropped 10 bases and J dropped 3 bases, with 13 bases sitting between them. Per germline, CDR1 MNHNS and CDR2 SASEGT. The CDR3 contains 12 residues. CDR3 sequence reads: CATGLGIYEQYF. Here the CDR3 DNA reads TGTGCCACCGGACTCGGGATCTACGAGCAGTACTTC.

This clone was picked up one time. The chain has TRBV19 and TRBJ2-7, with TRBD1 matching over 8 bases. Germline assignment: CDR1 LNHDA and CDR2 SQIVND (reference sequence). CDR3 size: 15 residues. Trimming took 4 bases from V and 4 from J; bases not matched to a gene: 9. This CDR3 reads CASSTTGAPLYEQYF. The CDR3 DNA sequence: TGTGCCAGTAGTACGACAGGGGCCCCTTTGTACGAGCAGTACTTC.

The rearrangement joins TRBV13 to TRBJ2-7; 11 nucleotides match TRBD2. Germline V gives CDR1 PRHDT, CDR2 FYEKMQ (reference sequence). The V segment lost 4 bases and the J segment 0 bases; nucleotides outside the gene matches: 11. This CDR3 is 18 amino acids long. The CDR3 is CASSSTGLAGALSYEQYF. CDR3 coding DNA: TGTGCCAGCAGCTCTACCGGACTAGCGGGCGCTCTCTCCTACGAGCAGTACTTC.

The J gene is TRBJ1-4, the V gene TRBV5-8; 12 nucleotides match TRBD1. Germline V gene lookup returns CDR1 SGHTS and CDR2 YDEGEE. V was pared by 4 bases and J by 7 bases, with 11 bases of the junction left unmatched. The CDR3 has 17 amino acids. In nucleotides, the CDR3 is TGTGCCAGCAGCGGGGGGACAGGGGGCGCGAAGAGTGAAAAACTGTTTTTT. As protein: CASSGGTGGAKSEKLFF.